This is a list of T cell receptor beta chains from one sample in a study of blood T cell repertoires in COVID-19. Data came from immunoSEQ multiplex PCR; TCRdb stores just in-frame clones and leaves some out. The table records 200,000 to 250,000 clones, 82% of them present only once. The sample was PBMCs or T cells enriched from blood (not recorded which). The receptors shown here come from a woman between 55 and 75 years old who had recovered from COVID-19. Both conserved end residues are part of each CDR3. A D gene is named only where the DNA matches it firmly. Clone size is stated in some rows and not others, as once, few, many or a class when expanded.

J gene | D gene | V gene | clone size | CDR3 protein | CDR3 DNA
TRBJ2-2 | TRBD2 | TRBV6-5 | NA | CASKRGGPFTGELFF | TGTGCCAGCAAACGGGGGGGGCCTTTTACCGGGGAGCTGTTTTTT
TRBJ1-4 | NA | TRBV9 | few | CASSLRGEVREKLFF | TGTGCCAGCAGCCTGAGAGGGGAGGTCAGGGAAAAACTGTTTTTT
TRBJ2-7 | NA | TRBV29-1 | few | CSVSGGTGSSYEQYF | TGCAGCGTTAGTGGGGGGACTGGGAGCTCCTACGAGCAGTACTTC
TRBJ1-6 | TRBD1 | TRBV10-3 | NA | CAIRRQGTSYNSPLHF | TGTGCCATCAGAAGACAGGGGACCTCCTATAATTCACCCCTCCACTTT
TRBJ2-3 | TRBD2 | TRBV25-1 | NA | CASSDLQRGAADTQYF | TGTGCCAGCAGTGACCTACAGCGGGGAGCTGCGGATACGCAGTATTTT
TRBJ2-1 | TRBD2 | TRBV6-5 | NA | CASSSRSSGVEQFF | TGTGCCAGCAGCTCCCGGAGTAGCGGGGTTGAGCAGTTCTTC
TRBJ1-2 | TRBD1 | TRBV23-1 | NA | CASSQSPRQGRSYGYTF | TGCGCCAGCAGTCAATCTCCACGACAGGGCAGGAGCTATGGCTACACCTTC
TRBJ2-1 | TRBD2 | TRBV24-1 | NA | CATSDSRDSGVYNEQFF | TGTGCCACCAGTGATTCCCGGGATAGCGGGGTATACAATGAGCAGTTCTTC
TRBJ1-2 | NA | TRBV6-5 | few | CASSYGRGLNYGYTF | TGTGCCAGCAGTTACGGCCGGGGACTAAACTATGGCTACACCTTC
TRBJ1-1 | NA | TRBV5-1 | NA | CASSQNKNTEAFF | TGCGCCAGCAGCCAAAACAAGAACACTGAAGCTTTCTTT
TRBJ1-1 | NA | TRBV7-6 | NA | CASSQGAPNTEAFF | TGTGCCAGCAGCCAAGGGGCCCCGAACACTGAAGCTTTCTTT
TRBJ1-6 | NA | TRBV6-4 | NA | CASSRGGTYNSPLHF | TGTGCCAGCAGCCGGGGGGGCACCTATAATTCACCCCTCCACTTT
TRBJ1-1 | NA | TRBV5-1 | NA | CASSLARDSQAFF | TGCGCCAGCAGCCTGGCCCGGGACTCCCAAGCTTTCTTT
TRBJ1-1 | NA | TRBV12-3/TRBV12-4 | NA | CASSPRGNTEAFF | TGTGCCAGCAGTCCAAGGGGAAACACTGAAGCTTTCTTT
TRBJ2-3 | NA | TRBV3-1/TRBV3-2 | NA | CASSQEVGVPPGYF | TGTGCCAGCAGCCAAGAGGTCGGGGTTCCCCCCGGGTATTTT
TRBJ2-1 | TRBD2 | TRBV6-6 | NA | CASGGSPYNEQFF | TGTGCCAGCGGCGGGAGCCCCTACAATGAGCAGTTCTTC
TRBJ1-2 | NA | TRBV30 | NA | CAWSPSSFTGYTF | TGTGCCTGGAGTCCGAGTTCGTTTACTGGCTACACCTTC
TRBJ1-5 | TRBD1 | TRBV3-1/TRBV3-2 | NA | CASATGEHQPQHF | TGTGCCAGCGCTACAGGGGAGCATCAGCCCCAGCATTTT
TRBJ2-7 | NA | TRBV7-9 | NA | CASSRREEQYF | TGTGCCAGCAGCCGACGGGAGGAGCAGTACTTC
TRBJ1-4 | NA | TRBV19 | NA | CASSQTSGREKLFF | TGTGCCAGTAGTCAAACAAGCGGACGGGAAAAACTGTTTTTT
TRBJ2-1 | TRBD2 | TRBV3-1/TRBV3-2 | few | CASSQEPSGVSEQFF | TGTGCCAGCAGCCAAGAACCTAGCGGGGTTAGTGAGCAGTTCTTC
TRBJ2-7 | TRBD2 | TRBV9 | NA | CASSVTSGRASYEQYF | TGTGCCAGCAGCGTCACAAGCGGGAGGGCTTCCTACGAGCAGTACTTC
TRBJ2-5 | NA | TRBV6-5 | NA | CASSYSWRETQYF | TGTGCCAGCAGTTACTCGTGGCGGGAGACCCAGTACTTC
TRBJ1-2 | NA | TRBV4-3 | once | CASSQGTAGYGYTF | TGCGCCAGCAGCCAAGGGACAGCCGGATATGGCTACACCTTC
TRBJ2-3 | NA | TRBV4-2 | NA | CASSQEPQSGWADTQYF | TGTGCCAGCAGCCAAGAGCCGCAGAGCGGGTGGGCAGATACGCAGTATTTT